These 14 T cell receptor beta chains originate from one sample sequenced in a study of T-cell reconstitution after alpha-beta-depleted transplantation in children. Preparation of the TCRbeta library was carried out with unique molecular identifiers. Using its own MiXCR run on the PCR reads, TCRdb lists one record per CDR3 protein. The repertoire holds about 600,000 distinct CDR3 sequences, with 13% as singletons. Sequenced here: PBMCs, mostly from graft donor cells, sampled 360 days after TCRalphabeta/CD19-depleted stem cell transplant. These receptors all come from a male patient younger than 18 who had a stem cell transplant for acute myeloid leukemia, so the T cells may come from the graft donor.

The V gene is TRBV20-1, the J gene TRBJ2-3, with 8 positions matching TRBD2. Trimming cost V 1 base and J 2 bases; bases outside gene matches: 5. CDR3 size: 15 residues. The germline CDR1 and CDR2 sequences are DFQATT and SNEGSKA (reference sequence). Here the CDR3 reads CSARGGLGVTDTQYF. In DNA form, the CDR3 reads TGCAGTGCTAGAGGGGGACTAGGCGTCACAGATACGCAGTATTTT.

This clonotype was found a few times. The genes are TRBV5-6 and TRBJ1-1, with D possibly being TRBD1 (5 bases). V was trimmed by 7 bases and J by 8 bases, leaving 9 bases between them. The CDR3 runs to 10 residues. The germline CDR1 and CDR2 sequences are SGHDT and YYEEEE. The CDR3 protein is CASPREEAFF. CDR3 DNA sequence: TGTGCCAGCCCCAGGGAGGAAGCTTTCTTT.

This clonotype was counted ten times or more. This chain uses TRBV6-2 or TRBV6-3 with TRBJ2-5; a weak D match, TRBD2 (5 bases). The CDR3 extends over 13 amino acids. Between the trimmed V and J ends, which lost 2 bases and 5 bases, there was a span of 9 bases. Germline V gives CDR1 MNHEY, CDR2 SVGEGT. The CDR3 here is CASSYPRRETQYF. CDR3 bases: TGTGCCAGCAGTTACCCCAGGAGGGAGACCCAGTACTTC.

This clonotype has only a few counts. The V and J genes are TRBV20-1 and TRBJ2-7, with 12 bases matching TRBD2. The germline gives CDR1 DFQATT, CDR2 SNEGSKA (reference sequence). There are 15 residues in the CDR3. J was trimmed by 3 bases and V by 5 bases; bases with no gene match: 8. The CDR3 DNA sequence: TGCAGTGCTCGCGTGGGACTAGCGGGCTTCTACGAGCAGTACTTC. Translated: CSARVGLAGFYEQYF.

Only a few counts were recorded for this clonotype. The chain has TRBV25-1 and TRBJ2-1, with D possibly TRBD1 on 6 matching bases. V lost 2 bases and J 0 bases, leaving 8 bases between the germline ends. This CDR3 spans 15 amino acids. Germline CDR1 MGHDK, CDR2 SYGVNS. The CDR3 protein is CASSETGSSYNEQFF. For the CDR3, the DNA is TGTGCCAGCAGTGAAACAGGGAGCTCCTACAATGAGCAGTTCTTC.

Of note for this clonotype: Its ends do not fully match the called genes, so a read error is possible. The chain joins TRBV4-2 to TRBJ2-7; TRBD2 aligns across 7 bases. The CDR3 covers 16 residues. CDR1 LGHNA and CDR2 YNFKEQ come from the germline V gene. The CDR3 coding sequence is TGTGCCAGCAGCCAAGAAGGCGGGACTATCTCCTACGAGCGGTACTTC. Its translation is CASSQEGGTISYERYF.

This chain links TRBV6-1 with TRBJ1-5, with 7 bases aligning to TRBD1. The junction had 5 bases not matched to a gene; V was cut back by 0 bases and J by 6 bases. The CDR3 extends over 15 amino acids. CDR1 MNHNS and CDR2 SASEGT come from the germline V gene. The CDR3 DNA reads TGTGCCAGCAGTGAAGCGGGAGGGGGCGGTCAGCCCCAGCATTTT. Translating it yields CASSEAGGGGQPQHF.

The chain couples TRBV15 to TRBJ2-7; 8 bases are a match to TRBD2. Losses at the gene ends were 0 bases for V and 3 bases for J; bases not matched to a gene: 4. CDR1 and CDR2 from the germline V gene are LNHNV and YYDKDF (reference sequence). This CDR3 has 15 amino acids. CDR3 DNA: TGTGCCACCAGCAGAGATTTTGCGGGGGGCTACGAGCAGTACTTC. This encodes CATSRDFAGGYEQYF.

This clonotype was counted many times. The rearrangement joins TRBV5-1 to TRBJ2-7, with D perhaps being TRBD1 or TRBD2 (5 bases each). V was shortened by 0 bases and J by 0 bases, with 10 bases between the two germline ends. The CDR3 totals 15 residues. The germline V gene has CDR1 SGHRS and CDR2 YFSETQ. CDR3: CASSLEGDGSYEQYF. The CDR3 nucleotides are TGCGCCAGCAGCTTGGAAGGGGACGGCTCCTACGAGCAGTACTTC. Full variable domain (missing parts from reference TRBV5-1 and TRBJ2-7): KAGVTQTPRYLIKTRGQQVTLSCSPISGHRSVSWYQQTPGQGLQFLFEYFSETQRNKGNFPGRFSGRQFSNSRSEMNVSTLELGDSALYLCASSLEGDGSYEQYFGPGTRLTVT.

This clonotype was counted a few times. The chain uses TRBV27 and TRBJ1-1, with 7 positions matching TRBD1. Germline V lookup: CDR1 MNHEY, CDR2 SMNVEV (reference sequence). The CDR3 is made up of 13 amino acids. V lost 0 bases, J lost 11 bases, and 6 bases stayed unmatched. Here the CDR3 DNA reads TGTGCCAGCAGTTTATCCCCGACAGGGACGGCTTTCTTT. Its translation: CASSLSPTGTAFF.

This clonotype was counted many times. This rearrangement joins TRBV12-3 or TRBV12-4 to TRBJ2-2; no definite D call. The CDR3 loop spans 14 amino acids. Trimming shortened V by 3 bases and J by 2 bases, and 7 bases separated the two germline ends. The CDR3, as DNA: TGTGCCAGCAGTTTGCCGGCAAACACCGGGGAGCTGTTTTTT. Its translation: CASSLPANTGELFF.

Many counts were recorded for this clonotype. V is TRBV28 and J is TRBJ2-5; D might be TRBD2 (6 bases). V was shortened by 7 bases and J by 4 bases, with 19 bases between the two germline ends. There are 15 residues in the CDR3. Germline CDR1 and CDR2: MDHEN and SYDVKM. CDR3 region: CASTFPGGMGETQYF. For the CDR3, the DNA is TGTGCCAGCACTTTTCCGGGCGGGATGGGAGAGACCCAGTACTTC.

In its sample, this clonotype was seen once. This chain links TRBV7-9 with TRBJ2-7; D unclear. Germline loops: CDR1 SEHNR, CDR2 FQNEAQ (reference sequence). Between the trimmed V and J ends, which lost 3 bases and 0 bases, there was a span of 18 bases. This CDR3 has 17 residues. CDR3 DNA: TGTGCCAGCAGCTTTCAACGGCAACAGCAAAGCTCCTACGAGCAGTACTTC. Translated, it gives CASSFQRQQQSSYEQYF.

The gene calls are TRBV5-6 and TRBJ2-7; possibly TRBD2 for D (5 bases). Trimming cost V 0 bases and J 2 bases, with 12 bases left between them. The CDR3 covers 15 residues. CDR1 and CDR2 from the germline V gene are SGHDT and YYEEEE. As DNA, the CDR3 is TGTGCCAGCAGCTTGGCGTGGCGGGCCCCCTACGAGCAGTACTTC. It is translated as CASSLAWRAPYEQYF.